This T cell receptor (beta chain) originates from a study of T cell changes during pregnancy in multiple sclerosis. V was pared by 0 bases and J by 6 bases, with 9 bases between. The CDR3 spans 14 residues. Per the germline V gene, CDR1 is MNHEY and CDR2 is SVGAGI. Some clones are missing from TCRdb's copy, which holds only in-frame ones; the method was immunoSEQ multiplex PCR. The sample records tens of thousands of clones, about 89% being singletons. The V gene is TRBV6-5, the J gene TRBJ1-3, with D possibly matching TRBD1 (5 bases). The input for sequencing was CD4+ T cells from peripheral blood mononuclear cells, taken in the third trimester of pregnancy. The TCR originated in a female donor in good health, enrolled as a control in a pregnancy study. The CDR3 loop reads CASSYSGVENTIYF. CDR3 DNA: TGTGCCAGCAGTTACTCAGGGGTCGAAAACACCATATATTTT.